These T cell receptor beta chains were read from a single sample in a study of blood T cells in healthy people across ages. TCRdb fed the 5' RACE reads into MiXCR, producing one record per CDR3 protein. The table shows about 1,400,000 distinct CDR3 sequences, with around 39% occurring only once. Sequencing was done on a sample of blood. These receptors came from a woman aged 18-29 years in good health. The CDR3 runs from the conserved cysteine through the conserved F or W. The D gene is left open where the match is weak. The listing skips clone size in some rows; elsewhere it reads once, few, many or a size class.

-,TRBV7-7,TRBJ2-3,-,CASSPPPSGTDTQYF
-,TRBV6-5,TRBJ1-3,-,CASSYSEGSSGNTIYF
-,TRBV20-1,TRBJ2-3,-,CSARWAGDTQYF
few,TRBV9,TRBJ2-1,-,CASSALGGAYNEQFF
many,TRBV27,TRBJ2-3,-,CASSQPTTTISTDTQYF
few,TRBV5-1,TRBJ1-4,-,CASSVRETNEKLFF
-,TRBV5-1,TRBJ2-3,TRBD2,CASRTGGGAVTQYF
once,TRBV4-1,TRBJ2-1,TRBD1,CASSRSGTGVIDDEQFF
-,TRBV14,TRBJ1-1,-,CASSQGTSDWVRAFF
few,TRBV29-1,TRBJ2-6,TRBD1,CSVARQGSGANVLTF
-,TRBV14,TRBJ2-5,-,CTSSQDVKTQYF
-,TRBV6-5,TRBJ2-5,TRBD2,CASSYSTSGNNEQYF
-,TRBV7-3,TRBJ2-2,-,CASSPTTMNTGELFF
few,TRBV12-3/TRBV12-4,TRBJ2-1,-,CASSLNSVPGDEQFF
once,TRBV4-1,TRBJ2-3,-,CASSQYTSTDTQYF
-,TRBV5-6,TRBJ1-2,-,CASSPGELGFYGYTF
-,TRBV10-3,TRBJ2-1,-,CAISPSQNEQFF
-,TRBV27,TRBJ1-5,-,CASSLRHGSNQPQHF
-,TRBV10-3,TRBJ2-7,TRBD2,CAISEGTSGQSSYVQYF
many,TRBV29-1,TRBJ2-3,-,CSVEDGMGRGWTDTQYF
once,TRBV28,TRBJ1-2,-,CASSSQDINYGYTF
-,TRBV9,TRBJ1-6,-,CASSVDGASPLHF
-,TRBV7-6,TRBJ2-3,TRBD2,CASSTTSGSADTQYF
few,TRBV9,TRBJ2-5,-,CASSVGVGSGLQETQYF
-,TRBV20-1,TRBJ2-7,-,CGAKGTLSSYEQYF
-,TRBV3-1,TRBJ1-2,-,CAISHSEQATF
many,TRBV10-3,TRBJ2-1,-,CAISRRDSEENEQFF
-,TRBV6-1,TRBJ2-3,-,CASSETSRGADTQYF
once,TRBV5-1,TRBJ2-3,TRBD2,CASSRTPSGGADTQYF
-,TRBV7-2,-,-,CASSTRDTNYNEQYF
-,TRBV6-5,TRBJ1-2,-,CASTRAGGRMNGYTF
many,TRBV30,TRBJ1-5,TRBD1,CAWSQDRGYNQPQHF
few,TRBV4-1,TRBJ1-1,-,CASSPSGGGARMNTEAFF
few,TRBV28,TRBJ1-2,-,CASSFSQAYYGYTF
-,TRBV7-2,TRBJ1-2,-,CASSLPGATNYGYTF
-,TRBV19,TRBJ1-6,-,CASSIDLYNSPLHF
-,TRBV11-2,TRBJ1-5,TRBD1,CASRGRGRGQPQHF
-,TRBV20-1,TRBJ1-5,-,CSASRDRNNQPQHF
few,TRBV6-5,TRBJ1-2,-,CASSYEGMGYTF
-,TRBV12-3/TRBV12-4,TRBJ2-3,-,CASSGGGSADTQYF
-,TRBV20-1,TRBJ1-2,-,CSAQLGRGYGYTF
-,TRBV10-3,TRBJ2-1,TRBD2,CAISGTSGKSSYNEQFF
-,TRBV7-9,TRBJ2-1,-,CASSQLVAEQFF
-,TRBV2,TRBJ2-3,-,CASSESYTQYF
-,TRBV6-5,TRBJ2-7,-,CASAREISEQYF
few,TRBV7-9,TRBJ1-1,TRBD1,CASSLGGQGISTEAFF
-,TRBV29-1,TRBJ2-7,-,CSVAPRVAYEQYF
-,TRBV18,TRBJ2-1,TRBD2,CASSAGTSGSLDEQFF
-,TRBV19,TRBJ1-1,-,CASTLHVNTEAFF
few,TRBV20-1,TRBJ1-6,-,CSARTGRNNSPLHF
-,TRBV6-6,TRBJ1-1,-,CASKQQGHEAFF
-,TRBV6-2/TRBV6-3,TRBJ2-5,-,CASSYSLLRVAETQYF
-,TRBV20-1,TRBJ2-1,TRBD2,CSSRDHTSGWDEQFF